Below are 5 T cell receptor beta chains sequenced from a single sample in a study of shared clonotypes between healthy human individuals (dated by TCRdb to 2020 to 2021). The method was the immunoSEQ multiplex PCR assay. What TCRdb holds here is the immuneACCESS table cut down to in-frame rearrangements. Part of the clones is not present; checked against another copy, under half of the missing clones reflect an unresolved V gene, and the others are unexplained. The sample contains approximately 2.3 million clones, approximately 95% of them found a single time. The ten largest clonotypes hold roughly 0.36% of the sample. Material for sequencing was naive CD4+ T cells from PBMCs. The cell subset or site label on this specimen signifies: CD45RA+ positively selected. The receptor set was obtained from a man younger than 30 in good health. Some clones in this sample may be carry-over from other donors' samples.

The CDR3 region has the DNA TGTGCCAGCAGTGAACGGGGACAGGGGGCAATTCGCGCCGGGGAGCTGTTTTTT. This encodes CASSERGQGAIRAGELFF. This chain uses TRBV25-1 with TRBJ2-2, with TRBD1 matching 12 bases. The CDR3 has 18 residues. Trimming at V came to 2 bases and at J to 6 bases, leaving 10 bases not matched to a gene. Per germline, CDR1 MGHDK and CDR2 SYGVNS.

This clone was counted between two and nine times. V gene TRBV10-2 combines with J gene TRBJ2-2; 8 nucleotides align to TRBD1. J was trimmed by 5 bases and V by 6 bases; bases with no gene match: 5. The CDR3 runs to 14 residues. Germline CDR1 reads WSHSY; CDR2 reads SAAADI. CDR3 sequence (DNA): TGCGCCAGCAGGGAACAGGGGGGAACCGGGGAGCTGTTTTTT. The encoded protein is CASREQGGTGELFF.

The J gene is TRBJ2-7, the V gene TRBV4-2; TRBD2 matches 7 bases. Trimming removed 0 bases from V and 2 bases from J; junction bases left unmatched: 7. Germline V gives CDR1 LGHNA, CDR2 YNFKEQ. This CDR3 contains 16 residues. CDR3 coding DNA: TGTGCCAGCAGCCAAGATAGGAACGGGGGGACCTACGAGCAGTACTTC. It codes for CASSQDRNGGTYEQYF.

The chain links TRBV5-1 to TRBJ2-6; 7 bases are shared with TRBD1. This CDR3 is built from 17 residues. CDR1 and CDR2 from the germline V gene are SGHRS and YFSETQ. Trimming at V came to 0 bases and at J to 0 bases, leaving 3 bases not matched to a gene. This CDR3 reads CASSLVGDSSGANVLTF. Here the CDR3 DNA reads TGCGCCAGCAGCTTGGTCGGGGACAGCTCTGGGGCCAACGTCCTGACTTTC.

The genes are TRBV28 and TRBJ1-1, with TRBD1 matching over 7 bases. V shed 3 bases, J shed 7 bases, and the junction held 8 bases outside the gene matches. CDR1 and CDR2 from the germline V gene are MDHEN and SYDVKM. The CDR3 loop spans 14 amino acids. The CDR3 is CASSLLDRASEAFF. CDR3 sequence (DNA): TGTGCCAGCAGTTTGCTCGACAGGGCTAGTGAAGCTTTCTTT.